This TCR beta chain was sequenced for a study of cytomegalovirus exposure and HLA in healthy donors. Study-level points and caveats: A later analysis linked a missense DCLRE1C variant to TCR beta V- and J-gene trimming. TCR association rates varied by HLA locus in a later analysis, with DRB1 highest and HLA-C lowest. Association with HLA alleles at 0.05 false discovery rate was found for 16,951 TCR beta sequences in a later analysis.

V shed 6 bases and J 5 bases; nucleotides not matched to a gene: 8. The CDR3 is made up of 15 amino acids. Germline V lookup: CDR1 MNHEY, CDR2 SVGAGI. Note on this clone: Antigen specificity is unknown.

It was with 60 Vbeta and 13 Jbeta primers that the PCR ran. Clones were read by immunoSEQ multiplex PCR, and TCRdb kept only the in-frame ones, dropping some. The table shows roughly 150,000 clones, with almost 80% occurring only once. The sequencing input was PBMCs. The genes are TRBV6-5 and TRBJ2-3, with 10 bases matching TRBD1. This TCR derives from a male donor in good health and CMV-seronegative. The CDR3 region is CASSRPGQGIDTQYF. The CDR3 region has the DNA TGTGCCAGCAGCCGGCCGGGACAGGGGATAGATACGCAGTATTTT.